Included here is one T cell receptor (beta chain) sequence, with context. Its specificity is unknown. As for treatment: some 20 received Ad26.COV2.S at low or high dose, single or two shots; about 5 received placebo; per-sample allocation not given. The investigators took samples on day 63 after the first vaccine or placebo injection. These data come from a study of Ad26.COV2.S vaccination and SARS-CoV-2 variants. Study-level information: The vaccine Ad26.COV2.S was put into the muscle once, or twice with 56 days between.

Measured with immunoSEQ multiplex PCR; TCRdb has only the in-frame clones, and not every one. The sample lists 400,000 or so clones; approximately 91% were seen once. Study findings and constraints: Breadth, reportedly substantial, characterized the spike-specific CD8+ and CD4+ T cell responses after vaccination.

Germline V gene sequence: CDR1 SQVTM, CDR2 ANQGSEA. V was trimmed by 7 bases and J by 1 base, leaving 16 bases between them. CDR3 length: 14 amino acids. V is TRBV29-1 and J is TRBJ1-1, with D unresolved. The receptor comes from a person between 18 and 59 years old who received the Ad26.COV2.S COVID-19 vaccine or a placebo. Sequences were derived from peripheral blood, sampled in a trial of Ad26.COV2.S vaccine versus placebo. As DNA, the CDR3 is TGCAGCGCAAAGAAGGATTATGGGAACACTGAAGCTTTCTTT. It encodes CSAKKDYGNTEAFF.